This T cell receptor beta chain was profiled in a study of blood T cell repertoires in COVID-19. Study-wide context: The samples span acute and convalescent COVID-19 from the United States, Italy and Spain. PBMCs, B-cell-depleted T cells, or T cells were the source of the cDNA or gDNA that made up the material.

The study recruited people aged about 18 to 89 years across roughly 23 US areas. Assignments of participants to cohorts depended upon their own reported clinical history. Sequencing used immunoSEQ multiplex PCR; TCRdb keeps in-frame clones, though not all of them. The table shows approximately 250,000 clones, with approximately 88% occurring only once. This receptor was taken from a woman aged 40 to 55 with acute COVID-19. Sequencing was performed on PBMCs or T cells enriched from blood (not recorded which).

CDR3 sequence reads: CASRPQGYSNQPQHF. The CDR3 DNA reads as TGTGCCAGCAGACCGCAGGGGTATAGCAATCAGCCCCAGCATTTT. This chain links TRBV6-5 with TRBJ1-5; D is possibly TRBD1 (6 bases). From germline, CDR1 is MNHEY and CDR2 SVGAGI. The V end lost 6 bases, the J end lost 0 bases, and 12 bases lay between the germline ends. CDR3 length equals 15 residues.